This TCR beta chain was sequenced in a study of cytomegalovirus exposure and HLA in healthy donors. PCR employed 60 Vbeta and 13 Jbeta primers. The assay was immunoSEQ multiplex PCR, and TCRdb's table has in-frame clones only and misses some. The profile shows approximately 140,000 clones, about three quarters of them singletons. Germline CDR1 reads MNHNY; CDR2 reads SVGAGI (reference sequence). The CDR3 covers 16 residues. V was pared by 6 bases and J by 3 bases, with 9 bases of the junction left unmatched. The rearrangement links TRBV6-6 to TRBJ1-4; 8 nucleotides line up with TRBD1. Specimen: PBMCs. The origin of this receptor is a middle-aged man in good health and CMV-seropositive. The chain's CDR3 is CASRSPGQASNEKLFF. For the CDR3, the DNA is TGTGCCAGCAGAAGTCCGGGACAGGCGTCTAATGAAAAACTGTTTTTT.